The T cell receptor (beta chain) described here comes from a study of regulatory T cells in long-lasting Graves disease. In the study overall: For under 3 months, newly diagnosed Graves' patients had been taking antithyroid drugs.

CDR3-region Arm-PCR and iRepertoire HTBI primers produced the TCR beta libraries. TCRdb redid the calling of the multiplex PCR reads with MiXCR, one entry per CDR3 protein. Counted here are around 400,000 distinct CDR3 sequences, roughly a sixth occurring once; the ten biggest clones make up 22%. This sample's time point: newly diagnosed GD, antithyroid drugs for less than 3 months. After RNA was extracted from PBMCs, the TCR library was made from it. The table lists this clonotype with a few counts. V lost 0 bases and J 4 bases, leaving 18 bases between the germline ends. The CDR3 is 17 amino acids. Germline-derived CDR1 and CDR2 are LGHNA and YSLEER.

The sequencing here drew on peripheral blood mononuclear cells (PBMCs), taken at new diagnosis, from a patient treated with antithyroid drugs. The sequence derives from a female donor with Graves disease. The chain links TRBV4-3 to TRBJ1-2; D unresolved. CDR3 loop: CASSQELTGSTSYGYTF. In DNA, the CDR3 is TGCGCCAGCAGCCAAGAGTTAACGGGGTCCACCTCCTATGGCTACACCTTC.